This T cell receptor beta chain was sequenced during a study of blood T cell repertoires in COVID-19. In the study overall: Samples came from the United States, Italy and Spain, spanning acute and convalescent COVID-19.

Generated by immunoSEQ multiplex PCR, the TCRdb table keeps only in-frame clones and is missing some. This table holds around 360,000 clones, about 87% found once. In this sample, this clone turned up once. In terms of age and location, participants ranged from roughly 18 to 95 years and lived in about 25 US areas. Each participant's cohort was designated according to participant-reported clinical history. The sequence derives from a man in his forties in a cohort exposed to, infected with or recovered from COVID-19 (not recorded which). The specimen was PBMCs or T cells enriched from blood (not recorded which).

The CDR3 reads CASSAPRGNSYEQYF. In DNA, the CDR3 is TGTGCCAGCAGTGCCCCGAGGGGGAACTCCTACGAGCAGTACTTC. This chain connects TRBV25-1 to TRBJ2-7; tentatively, D is TRBD1 (6 bases). Trimming shortened V by 4 bases and J by 0 bases, and 13 bases separated the two germline ends. The CDR3 has 15 amino acids. The germline V gene encodes CDR1 MGHDK and CDR2 SYGVNS.